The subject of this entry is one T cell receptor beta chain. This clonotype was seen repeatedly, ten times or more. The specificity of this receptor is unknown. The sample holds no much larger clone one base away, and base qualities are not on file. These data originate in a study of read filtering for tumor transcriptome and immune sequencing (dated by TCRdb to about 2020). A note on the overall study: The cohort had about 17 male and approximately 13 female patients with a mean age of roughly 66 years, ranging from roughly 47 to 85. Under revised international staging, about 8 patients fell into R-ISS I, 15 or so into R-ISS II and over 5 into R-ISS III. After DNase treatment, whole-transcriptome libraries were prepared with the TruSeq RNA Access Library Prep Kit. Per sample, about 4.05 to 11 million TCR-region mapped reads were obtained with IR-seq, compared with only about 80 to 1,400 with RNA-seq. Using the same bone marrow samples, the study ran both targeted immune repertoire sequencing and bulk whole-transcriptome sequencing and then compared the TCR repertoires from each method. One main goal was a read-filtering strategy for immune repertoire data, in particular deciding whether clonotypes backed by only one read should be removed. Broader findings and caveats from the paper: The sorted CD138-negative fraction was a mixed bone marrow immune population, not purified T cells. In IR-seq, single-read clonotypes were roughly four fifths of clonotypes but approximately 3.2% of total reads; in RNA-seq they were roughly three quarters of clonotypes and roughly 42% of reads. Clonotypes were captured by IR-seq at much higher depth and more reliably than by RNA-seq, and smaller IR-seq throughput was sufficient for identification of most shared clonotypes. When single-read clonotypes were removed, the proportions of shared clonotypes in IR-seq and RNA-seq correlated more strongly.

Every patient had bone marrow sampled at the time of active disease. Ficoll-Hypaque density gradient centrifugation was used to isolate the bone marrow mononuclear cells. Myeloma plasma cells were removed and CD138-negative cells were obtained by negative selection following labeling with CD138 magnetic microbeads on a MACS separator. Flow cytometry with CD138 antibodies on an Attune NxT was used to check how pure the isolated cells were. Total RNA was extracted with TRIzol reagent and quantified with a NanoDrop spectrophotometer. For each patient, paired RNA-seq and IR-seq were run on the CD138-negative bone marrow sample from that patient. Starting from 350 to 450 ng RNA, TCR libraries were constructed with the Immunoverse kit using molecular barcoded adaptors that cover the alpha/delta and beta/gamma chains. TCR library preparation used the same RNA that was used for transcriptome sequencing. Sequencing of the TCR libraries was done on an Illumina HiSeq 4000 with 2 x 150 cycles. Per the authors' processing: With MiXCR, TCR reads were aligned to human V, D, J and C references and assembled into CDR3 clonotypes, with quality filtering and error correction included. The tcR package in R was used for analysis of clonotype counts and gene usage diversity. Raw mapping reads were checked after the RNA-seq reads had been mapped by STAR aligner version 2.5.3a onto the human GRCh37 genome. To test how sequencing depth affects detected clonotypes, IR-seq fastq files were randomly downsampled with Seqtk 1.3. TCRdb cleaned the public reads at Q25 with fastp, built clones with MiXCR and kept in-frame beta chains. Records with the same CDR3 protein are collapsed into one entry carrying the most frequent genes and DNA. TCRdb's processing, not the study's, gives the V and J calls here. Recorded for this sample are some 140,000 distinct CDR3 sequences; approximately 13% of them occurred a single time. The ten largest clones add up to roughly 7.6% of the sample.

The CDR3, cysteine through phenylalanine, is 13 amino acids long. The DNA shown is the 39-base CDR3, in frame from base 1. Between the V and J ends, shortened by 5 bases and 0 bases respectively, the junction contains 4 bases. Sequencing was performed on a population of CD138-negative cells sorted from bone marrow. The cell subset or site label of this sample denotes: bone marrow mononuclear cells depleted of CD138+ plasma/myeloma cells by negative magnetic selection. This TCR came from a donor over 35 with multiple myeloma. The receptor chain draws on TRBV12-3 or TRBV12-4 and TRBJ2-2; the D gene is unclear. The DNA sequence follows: TGTGCCAGCAGTGCCACGAACACCGGGGAGCTGTTTTTT. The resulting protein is CASSATNTGELFF.